These T cell receptor beta chains were read from a single sample in a study of T cells in Graves' hyperthyroidism and ophthalmopathy. MiXCR, applied by TCRdb to the multiplex PCR reads, yields one record per CDR3 protein. The sample consists of around 600,000 distinct CDR3 sequences, around 14% of them appearing once. Input material: blood. The origin of the receptors is a young woman with Graves' ophthalmopathy. The CDR3 runs from the conserved cysteine through the conserved F or W. The order of the fields is V gene, J gene, D gene, clone size, CDR3 DNA, CDR3 protein. D genes are given only for firm matches. Clone size, where shown, is once, few, many, or a class for clones that have expanded.

V gene: TRBV9; J gene: TRBJ1-3; D gene: -; clone size: -; CDR3 DNA: TGTGCCAGCAGCGTAGTGGGCAGATCTGGAAACACCATATATTTT; CDR3 protein: CASSVVGRSGNTIYF
V gene: TRBV11-2; J gene: TRBJ1-1; D gene: -; clone size: many; CDR3 DNA: TGTGCCAGCAGCTTAGTTACGGGTAACACTGAAGCTTTCTTT; CDR3 protein: CASSLVTGNTEAFF
V gene: TRBV27; J gene: TRBJ2-1; D gene: TRBD1; clone size: many; CDR3 DNA: TGTGCCAGCAGTCCGGGACAGGTTATCGATGAGCAGTTCTTC; CDR3 protein: CASSPGQVIDEQFF
V gene: TRBV7-9; J gene: TRBJ2-7; D gene: TRBD2; clone size: many; CDR3 DNA: TGTGCCAGCAGCGGGACTAGTCGGGAAACGCAGTACTTC; CDR3 protein: CASSGTSRETQYF
V gene: TRBV6-5; J gene: TRBJ1-6; D gene: TRBD1; clone size: -; CDR3 DNA: TGTGCCAGCAGTTACCCGCCGACAGGGAGCTCCTATAATTCACCCCTCCACTTT; CDR3 protein: CASSYPPTGSSYNSPLHF
V gene: TRBV7-9; J gene: TRBJ2-3; D gene: TRBD2; clone size: -; CDR3 DNA: TGTGCCAGCAGCTTAGGGACTAGCGGGAGACTGGATACGCAGTATTTT; CDR3 protein: CASSLGTSGRLDTQYF
V gene: TRBV12-3/TRBV12-4; J gene: TRBJ2-7; D gene: TRBD1; clone size: many; CDR3 DNA: TGTGCCAGCAGCTTAGGGACAGGGTACGAGCAGTACTTC; CDR3 protein: CASSLGTGYEQYF
V gene: TRBV3-1; J gene: TRBJ2-2; D gene: -; clone size: many; CDR3 DNA: TGTGCCAGCAGCCAAGGCTTAGGGGTCACCGGGGAGCTGTTTTTT; CDR3 protein: CASSQGLGVTGELFF
V gene: TRBV3-1; J gene: TRBJ2-7; D gene: -; clone size: many; CDR3 DNA: TGTGCCAGCAGCCAAGAATGGCAGGGTCCCTACGAGCAGTACTTC; CDR3 protein: CASSQEWQGPYEQYF
V gene: TRBV9; J gene: TRBJ2-2; D gene: TRBD2; clone size: few; CDR3 DNA: TGTGCCAGCTCTAATGACGGGAGGGTCTCCGGGGAGCTGTTTTTT; CDR3 protein: CASSNDGRVSGELFF
V gene: TRBV9; J gene: TRBJ1-4; D gene: -; clone size: many; CDR3 DNA: TGTGCCAGCAGCGTATCAGCTAATGAAAAACTGTTTTTT; CDR3 protein: CASSVSANEKLFF
V gene: TRBV6-1; J gene: TRBJ1-5; D gene: -; clone size: many; CDR3 DNA: TGTGCCAGCAGTGAAGGCGTTGGCAATCAGCCCCAGCATTTT; CDR3 protein: CASSEGVGNQPQHF